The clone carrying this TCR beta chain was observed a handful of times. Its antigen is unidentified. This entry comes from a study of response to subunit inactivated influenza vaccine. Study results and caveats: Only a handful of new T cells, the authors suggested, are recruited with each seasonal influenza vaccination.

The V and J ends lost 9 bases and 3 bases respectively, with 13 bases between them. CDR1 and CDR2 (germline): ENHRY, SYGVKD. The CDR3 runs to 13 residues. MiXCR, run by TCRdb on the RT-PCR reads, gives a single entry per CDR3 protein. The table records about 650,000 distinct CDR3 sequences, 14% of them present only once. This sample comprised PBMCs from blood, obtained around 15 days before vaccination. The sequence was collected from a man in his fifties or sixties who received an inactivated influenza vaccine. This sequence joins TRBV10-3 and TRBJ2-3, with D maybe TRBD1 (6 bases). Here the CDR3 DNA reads TGTGCCATGAGTCGACAGGTTACAGATACGCAGTATTTT. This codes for CAMSRQVTDTQYF.